The 21 T cell receptor beta chains below all came from one sample that was sequenced in a study of regulatory T cells in long-lasting Graves disease. The time point was: newly diagnosed GD, antithyroid drugs for less than 3 months. Researchers made the TCR library from RNA that was extracted from PBMCs. Arm-PCR of CDR3 regions and iRepertoire HTBI primers were the basis on which TCR beta libraries were built. MiXCR was run by TCRdb on the multiplex PCR reads, yielding one entry per CDR3 protein. Of 400,000 to 500,000 distinct CDR3 sequences in the sample, 16% were seen once. These data were also filed under a second study, of T cells in Graves' hyperthyroidism and ophthalmopathy.

The material was peripheral blood mononuclear cells (PBMCs), obtained at new diagnosis, from a patient treated with antithyroid drugs. These receptors were obtained from a woman under 30 with Graves disease.

The table lists this clonotype with many counts. The chain combines TRBV27 with TRBJ1-1; TRBD1 matches at 7 bases. Trimming removed 5 bases from V and 10 bases from J; junction bases left unmatched: 13. There are 14 residues in the CDR3. Germline V gene sequence: CDR1 MNHEY, CDR2 SMNVEV (reference sequence). DNA for the CDR3: TGTGCCAGCAGTCTGGGACAGTTAAGAGGAGGAGCTTTCTTT. Its translation: CASSLGQLRGGAFF.

This clonotype was seen a few times. The chain uses TRBV28 and TRBJ2-1; 9 bases line up with TRBD2. This CDR3 is built from 18 residues. After removal of 3 bases from V and 8 bases from J, the junction contained 17 bases not matched to a gene. In germline, CDR1 is MDHEN, CDR2 SYDVKM. The CDR3 loop reads CASSFWLAGNKGGDEQFF. In nucleotides, the CDR3 is TGTGCCAGCAGTTTTTGGCTAGCGGGAAATAAAGGGGGGGATGAGCAGTTCTTC.

The chain is built from TRBV12-3 or TRBV12-4 and TRBJ2-4; TRBD2 might be the D (6 bases). The V gene lost 7 bases and the J gene lost 7 bases, with 14 bases spanning the gap. This CDR3 region has 13 residues. The CDR3 spells CASTSGGWNIQYF. The CDR3 DNA reads as TGTGCCAGCACCTCCGGGGGATGGAACATTCAGTACTTC.

This clonotype was recorded at least ten times. V gene TRBV12-3 or TRBV12-4 combines with J gene TRBJ1-2; 10 bases fit TRBD1. With 6 bases clipped from V and 3 bases from J, the junction kept 13 bases outside the gene matches. The length of the CDR3 is 17 residues. The DNA for the CDR3 is TGTGCCAGCAGCACGCCGAAGACAGGGGGCGCCTACTATGGCTACACCTTC. This codes for CASSTPKTGGAYYGYTF.

This clonotype was seen ten or more times. The chain carries TRBV11-2 and TRBJ2-2; possible D gene TRBD2, 5 bases. V shed 7 bases and J shed 1 base, with 16 bases lying between them. The CDR3 covers 16 residues. Germline CDR1 reads SGHAT; CDR2 reads FQNNGV. CDR3 DNA sequence: TGTGCCAGCACCCCGCTGAGAGCGGAGAACACCGGGGAGCTGTTTTTT. Its protein is CASTPLRAENTGELFF.

The sample holds many counts of this clonotype. The chain uses TRBV30 and TRBJ1-1; 8 bases are shared with TRBD1. The germline V gene encodes CDR1 GTSNPN and CDR2 SVGIG (reference sequence). Losses at the gene ends were 2 bases for V and 5 bases for J; bases not matched to a gene: 4. The CDR3 spans 13 residues. CDR3 region: CAWSIRQGTEAFF. The CDR3 bases are TGTGCCTGGAGTATTAGACAGGGGACTGAAGCTTTCTTT.

This clonotype was seen a handful of times. The rearrangement links TRBV11-2 to TRBJ1-5, with 7 bases that match TRBD1. V was pared by 4 bases and J by 5 bases, with 11 bases of the junction left unmatched. CDR3 length equals 16 residues. The germline V gene encodes CDR1 SGHAT and CDR2 FQNNGV. The DNA of the CDR3 is TGTGCCAGCAGCTCCGTACAGGGGACTAGGCATCAGCCCCAGCATTTT. It encodes CASSSVQGTRHQPQHF.

The table lists this clonotype with many counts. V usage is TRBV2 and J usage is TRBJ2-5; D is possibly TRBD1 (6 bases). V gave up 3 bases and J gave up 2 bases, with 10 bases separating them. The CDR3 covers 14 residues. Germline assignment: CDR1 SNHLY and CDR2 FYNNEI. The CDR3 sequence: CASSDPRGQETQYF. The CDR3 DNA sequence: TGTGCCAGCAGTGACCCCAGGGGACAAGAGACCCAGTACTTC. Filled out from reference TRBV2 and TRBJ2-5, the complete variable domain reads EPEVTQTPSHQVTQMGQEVILRCVPISNHLYFYWYRQILGQKVEFLVSFYNNEISEKSEIFDDQFSVERPDGSNFTLKIRSTKLEDSAMYFCASSDPRGQETQYFGPGTRLLVL.

The sample holds one count of this clonotype. This rearrangement joins TRBV5-6 to TRBJ2-2; 9 nucleotides match TRBD1. CDR1 is SGHDT, CDR2 YYEEEE, per germline. V trimming: 4 bases; J trimming: 6 bases; junction bases outside the gene matches: 7. The CDR3 length is 15 residues. As DNA, the CDR3 is TGTGCCAGCAGCCCAGGGACAGGGCTACCCGGGGAGCTGTTTTTT. Translating gives CASSPGTGLPGELFF.

Here the CDR3 DNA reads TGTGCCAGCAGTTACGGGACTAGTCCCCACGAGCAGTACTTC. As protein: CASSYGTSPHEQYF. The V and J genes are TRBV6-5 and TRBJ2-7; TRBD2 aligns across 8 bases. This CDR3 region has 14 residues. The germline V gene has CDR1 MNHEY and CDR2 SVGAGI. V lost 2 bases to trimming and J lost 5 bases; unmatched junction nucleotides: 5.

As regards this clonotype: Possible read error: a much larger clone is one base away. The CDR3 loop reads CAWSETGNTEAFF. CDR3 coding DNA: TGTGCCTGGAGTGAGACGGGTAACACTGAAGCTTTCTTT. This sequence joins TRBV30 and TRBJ1-1; no definite D call. CDR1 and CDR2 (germline): GTSNPN, SVGIG (reference sequence). The CDR3 extends over 13 amino acids. Trimming removed 1 base at V and 2 bases at J, with 8 bases between.

The chain links TRBV7-9 to TRBJ2-7; D is uncertain. Germline V CDR1 and CDR2: SEHNR, FQNEAQ (reference sequence). CDR3 size: 15 residues. V was cut by 4 bases and J by 0 bases, with 13 bases left in between. CDR3 residues: CASSSLSSFSYEQYF. The CDR3 DNA follows: TGTGCCAGCAGCTCATTGTCCAGCTTCTCCTACGAGCAGTACTTC.

The sample holds a few counts of this clonotype. The chain recombines TRBV27 with TRBJ1-1; D is ambiguous. There are 14 residues in the CDR3. V was shortened by 4 bases and J by 3 bases, with 12 bases between the two germline ends. Germline CDR1 is MNHEY and CDR2 is SMNVEV (reference sequence). The CDR3 region has the DNA TGTGCCAGCAGTTACAGTGTCCCTTACACTGAAGCTTTCTTT. Its protein product is CASSYSVPYTEAFF.

In its sample, this clonotype was seen a few times. The V call is TRBV27, the J call TRBJ2-6; D ambiguous. Germline V gene sequence: CDR1 MNHEY, CDR2 SMNVEV (reference sequence). This CDR3 is 16 amino acids long. V dropped 4 bases and J dropped 0 bases, with 10 bases sitting between them. CDR3 in DNA: TGTGCCAGCAGTTCCCTCCTGCGCTCTGGGGCCAACGTCCTGACTTTC. It codes for CASSSLLRSGANVLTF.

This clonotype was found many times. This rearrangement joins TRBV6-1 to TRBJ1-5, with D perhaps matching TRBD1 (5 bases). The V end lost 2 bases, the J end lost 4 bases, and 6 bases lay between the germline ends. CDR1 and CDR2 from the germline V gene are MNHNS and SASEGT. This CDR3 is 13 amino acids long. The CDR3 DNA reads as TGTGCCAGCAGTGAACAGGGTAATCAGCCCCAGCATTTT. As protein: CASSEQGNQPQHF.

This clonotype was seen ten or more times. The rearrangement uses TRBV4-3 and TRBJ2-3, with TRBD1 as a possible D gene (6 bases). V shed 4 bases and J shed 8 bases, with 10 bases lying between them. CDR1 and CDR2 from the germline V gene are LGHNA and YSLEER. The length of the CDR3 is 12 residues. CDR3 in amino acids: CASSLQGRTQYF. The CDR3, as DNA: TGCGCCAGCAGCCTACAGGGCCGTACGCAGTATTTT.

Of note for this clonotype: A read error may be the cause here, since a much bigger clone is one base away. The rearrangement uses TRBV5-1 and TRBJ2-7, with TRBD1 matching 7 bases. This CDR3 is built from 13 residues. Trimming removed 0 bases from V and 6 bases from J; junction bases left unmatched: 3. The V gene's germline CDR1 is SGHRS and CDR2 YFSETQ. CDR3 in amino acids: CASSLGRTGEQYF. CDR3 nucleotide sequence: TGCGCCAGCAGCTTGGGGAGGACAGGCGAGCAGTACTTC.

This clonotype was seen at least ten times. J is TRBJ2-1 and V is TRBV7-2; 9 nucleotides agree with TRBD1. V was pared by 4 bases and J by 3 bases, with 4 bases of the junction left unmatched. The CDR3 runs 15 residues. CDR1 SGHTA and CDR2 FQGNSA come from the germline V gene. CDR3 loop: CASSYYRGLYNEQFF. The CDR3 region has the DNA TGTGCCAGCAGCTACTACAGGGGGCTCTACAATGAGCAGTTCTTC.

This clonotype appeared a few times. V and J are TRBV19 and TRBJ1-5; unclear D gene. The germline gives CDR1 LNHDA, CDR2 SQIVND (reference sequence). Deletions cut 5 bases from V and 4 bases from J, with 9 bases between. The CDR3 sequence is 13 residues long. CDR3 residues: CASSGTKNQPQHF. CDR3 sequence (DNA): TGTGCCAGTAGTGGCACAAAGAATCAGCCCCAGCATTTT. The variable domain in full, completed from reference TRBV19 and TRBJ1-5, reads DGGITQSPKYLFRKEGQNVTLSCEQNLNHDAMYWYRQDPGQGLRLIYYSQIVNDFQKGDIAEGYSVSREKKESFPLTVTSAQKNPTAFYLCASSGTKNQPQHFGDGTRLSIL.

This clonotype occurred once. The chain links TRBV14 to TRBJ2-7, with unresolved D. V was cut by 0 bases and J by 3 bases, with 12 bases left in between. Looked up from germline, CDR1 is SGHDN and CDR2 is FVKESK. CDR3 size: 15 residues. CDR3 in DNA: TGTGCCAGCAGCCAAGAAAGGTCGCTGGTCTACGAGCAGTACTTC. Translation: CASSQERSLVYEQYF.

This clonotype was found many times. V is TRBV24-1 and J is TRBJ2-1; a weak D match, TRBD2 (7 bases). The CDR3 is 15 amino acids. V dropped 7 bases and J dropped 7 bases, with 19 bases sitting between them. Germline V CDR1 and CDR2: KGHDR, SFDVKD. In DNA form, the CDR3 reads TGTGCCACCAGAGCCGGGGGGCCAAGTATTAATGAGCAGTTCTTC. Protein: CATRAGGPSINEQFF.